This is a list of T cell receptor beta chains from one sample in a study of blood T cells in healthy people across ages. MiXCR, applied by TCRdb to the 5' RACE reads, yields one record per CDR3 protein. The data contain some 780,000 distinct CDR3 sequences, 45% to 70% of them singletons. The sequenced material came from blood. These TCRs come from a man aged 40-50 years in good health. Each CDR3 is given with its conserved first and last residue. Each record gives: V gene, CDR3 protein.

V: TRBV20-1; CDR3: CSARRQGFTDTQYF
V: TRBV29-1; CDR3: CSVEGRAGSGGCNEQFF
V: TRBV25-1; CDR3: CASSEFAQGNSPLHF
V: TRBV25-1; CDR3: CASSERAQANQETQYF
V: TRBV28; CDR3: CASSWTTVSSGNTIYF
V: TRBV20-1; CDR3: CSAPEREGSWNEQFF
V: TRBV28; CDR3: CASKRGGKWTQYF
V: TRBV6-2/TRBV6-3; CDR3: CASSKTGAYNEQFF
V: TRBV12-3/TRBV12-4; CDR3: CASLAGDTQYF
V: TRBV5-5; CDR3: CASSWMSGETDTQYF
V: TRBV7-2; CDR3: CASIPVAGAGDEQFF
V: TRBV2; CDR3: CASRPRQGSVWGQETQYF
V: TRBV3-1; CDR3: CASSRWTDLYNEQFF
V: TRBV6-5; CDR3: CASSYWGRPGQNTEAFF
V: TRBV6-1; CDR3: CASSESGEGYGYTF
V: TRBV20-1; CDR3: CSARQSSYNSPLHF
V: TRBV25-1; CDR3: CASSRGAYGYTF
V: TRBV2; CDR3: CAGREFGANVLTF
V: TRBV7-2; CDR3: CASSLWQGPVSPLHF
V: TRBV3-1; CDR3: CASSQDWRTQYF